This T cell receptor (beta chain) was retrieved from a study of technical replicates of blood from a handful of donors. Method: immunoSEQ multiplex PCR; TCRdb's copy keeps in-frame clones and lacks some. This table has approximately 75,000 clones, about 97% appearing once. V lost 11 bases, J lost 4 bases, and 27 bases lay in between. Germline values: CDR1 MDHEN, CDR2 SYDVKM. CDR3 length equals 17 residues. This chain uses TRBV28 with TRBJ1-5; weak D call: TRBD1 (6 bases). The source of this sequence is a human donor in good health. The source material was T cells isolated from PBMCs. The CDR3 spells CAVHPRVREQGNQPQHF. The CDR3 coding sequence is TGTGCCGTACATCCGAGAGTAAGGGAGCAGGGGAATCAGCCCCAGCATTTT. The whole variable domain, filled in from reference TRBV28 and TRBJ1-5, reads DVKVTQSSRYLVKRTGEKVFLECVQDMDHENMFWYRQDPGLGLRLIYFSYDVKMKEKGDIPEGYSVSREKKERFSLILESASTNQTSMYLCAVHPRVREQGNQPQHFGDGTRLSIL.